A selection of T cell receptor beta chains follows, all from one sample in a study of neoadjuvant nivolumab and ipilimumab in lung cancer. Assay used: immunoSEQ multiplex PCR; TCRdb lists only in-frame clones, some missing. Among approximately 31,000 clones listed, 90% were seen once. The source was peripheral blood, collected after neoadjuvant nivolumab, alone or with ipilimumab, at or shortly before surgery. These receptors were taken from an adult with non-small cell lung cancer. Both conserved end residues are part of each CDR3. Each record gives: V gene, clone size, CDR3 length, D gene, J gene, CDR3 DNA, CDR3 protein. D genes are given only for firm matches. The size entry is marked missing in some rows and otherwise reads once, few, many or a size class.

>TRBV7-9|once|13|-|TRBJ1-5
TGTGCCAGCAGCCTAGAGAGAGAGCAGCCCCAGCATTTT
CASSLEREQPQHF
>TRBV7-9|-|13|TRBD1|TRBJ1-1
TGTGCCAGCAGCTTAGCGGGGACAGGGGAGGCTTTCTTT
CASSLAGTGEAFF
>TRBV6-1|-|14|-|TRBJ1-3
TGTGCCAGCAGGGGGGAGGATGCCCGAAACACCATATATTTT
CASRGEDARNTIYF
>TRBV4-1|-|15|TRBD2|TRBJ2-3
TGCGCCAGCAGCCTCGGACTAGCGGACACAGATACGCAGTATTTT
CASSLGLADTDTQYF
>TRBV9|-|15|TRBD1|TRBJ2-2
TGTGCCAGCAGCCTGGGGCAGGGGGCGGCCGGGGAGCTGTTTTTT
CASSLGQGAAGELFF
>TRBV18|-|16|TRBD1|TRBJ1-4
TGTGCCAGCTCACCCTCAGGGGGCCCGCCTAATGAAAAACTGTTTTTT
CASSPSGGPPNEKLFF
>TRBV5-1|-|11|-|TRBJ1-1
TGCGCCAGCGAGGGGGAGCGTGAAGCTTTCTTT
CASEGEREAFF
>TRBV5-4|-|15|TRBD1|TRBJ2-1
TGTGCCAGCAGGATTGGACAGGGGGTTTACAATGAGCAGTTCTTC
CASRIGQGVYNEQFF
>TRBV11-1|-|14|-|TRBJ2-2
TGTGCCAGCAGCTTGGCAGAGAACACCGGGGAGCTGTTTTTT
CASSLAENTGELFF
>TRBV5-1|-|12|-|TRBJ1-1
TGCGCCAGCAGCTTCTCAGGGCTCGAAGCTTTCTTT
CASSFSGLEAFF
>TRBV14|-|14|TRBD1|TRBJ1-2
TGTGCCAGCAGCCCCCACAGGGGGAACTATGGCTACACCTTC
CASSPHRGNYGYTF
>TRBV5-1|-|14|TRBD1|TRBJ2-7
TGCGCCAGCAGCTCGGGGACAGGGCTCTACGAGCAGTACTTC
CASSSGTGLYEQYF
>TRBV7-3|-|14|-|TRBJ1-1
TGTGCCAGCAGCTTCGAGCGGGGTAACACTGAAGCTTTCTTT
CASSFERGNTEAFF
>TRBV7-9|-|16|TRBD1|TRBJ2-1
TGTGCCAGCAGCTTGCAGCCCAGGACAGGGGGCGATGAGCAGTTCTTC
CASSLQPRTGGDEQFF
>TRBV5-1|once|16|TRBD2|TRBJ2-3
TGCGCCAGCAGCAAGCTAGCGGGGGGACGCACAGATACGCAGTATTTT
CASSKLAGGRTDTQYF
>TRBV5-1|-|16|-|TRBJ2-3
TGCGCCAGCAGCTTAGAGGGCGCGGGGTACACAGATACGCAGTATTTT
CASSLEGAGYTDTQYF
>TRBV5-1|once|14|TRBD1|TRBJ2-1
TGCGCCAGCAGCACGGGACAGGGAATCGATGAGCAGTTCTTC
CASSTGQGIDEQFF
>TRBV4-2|-|15|-|TRBJ2-3
TGTGCCAGCAGCCCCCAGGGGGGGGTCACAGATACGCAGTATTTT
CASSPQGGVTDTQYF
>TRBV2|once|14|TRBD2|TRBJ2-1
TGTGCCAGCCGTGGGACTAGCTCCTACAATGAGCAGTTCTTC
CASRGTSSYNEQFF
>TRBV7-8|-|16|-|TRBJ2-2
TGTGCCAGCCTCCAAAGGCGGTTTTCCGGGCCCGGGGAGCTGTTTTTT
CASLQRRFSGPGELFF
>TRBV13|-|15|TRBD1|TRBJ2-2
TGTGCCAGCAGCCCATCAGGGGGCTCCACCGGGGAGCTGTTTTTT
CASSPSGGSTGELFF
>TRBV6-5|-|14|-|TRBJ1-1
TGTGCCAGCAGTTACGATCGGGCGAACACTGAAGCTTTCTTT
CASSYDRANTEAFF
>TRBV6-5|-|15|-|TRBJ1-1
TGTGCCAGCAGTTCGCCGCCGGGACAAAACACTGAAGCTTTCTTT
CASSSPPGQNTEAFF
>TRBV6-5|-|15|-|TRBJ1-4
TGTGCCAGCAGTCGAATAGGACGGGCAAATGAAAAACTGTTTTTT
CASSRIGRANEKLFF
>TRBV19|-|17|TRBD1|TRBJ1-5
TGTGCCAGTTCTACCGCCCTCGGGACAGGGGGCGATCAGCCCCAGCATTTT
CASSTALGTGGDQPQHF
>TRBV4-3|-|17|-|TRBJ1-6
TGCGCCAGCAGCCAAGCCCGGAAGAGCTCCTATAATTCACCCCTCCACTTT
CASSQARKSSYNSPLHF
>TRBV7-9|-|13|TRBD1|TRBJ1-1
TGTGCCAGCGCCAGGTCAGGGGGCACTGAAGCTTTCTTT
CASARSGGTEAFF
>TRBV6-5|-|14|-|TRBJ1-3
TGTGCCAGCACCGACCGGGGGGGAAGAAACACCATATATTTT
CASTDRGGRNTIYF
>TRBV7-3|-|13|-|TRBJ1-2
TGTGCCAGCAGCTTAGATTGGTGGAGTCCCGCCAACTTC
CASSLDWWSPANF
>TRBV5-1|-|13|-|TRBJ2-3
TGCGCCAGCAGCCCCTTGGTAACAGATACGCAGTATTTT
CASSPLVTDTQYF
>TRBV5-8|-|15|TRBD1|TRBJ2-5
TGTGCCAGCAGCTACCGGACAGGGGGCGTAGAGACCCAGTACTTC
CASSYRTGGVETQYF
>TRBV9|-|15|-|TRBJ1-2
TGTGCCAGCAGCGTAGAGGGCAGTACTAACTATGGCTACACCTTC
CASSVEGSTNYGYTF
>TRBV5-1|-|16|TRBD2|TRBJ2-3
TGCGCCAGCATCCCGACTAGCGGGGGGGCCGTACATACGCAGTATTTT
CASIPTSGGAVHTQYF
>TRBV5-6|once|16|-|TRBJ1-6
TGTGCCAGCAGCTGGGGGGATCCTTCTGGGCAAGGAGCCCTCCACTTT
CASSWGDPSGQGALHF
>TRBV5-1|once|14|-|TRBJ2-7
TGCGCCAGCAGCTTGGGAGACAACTCCTACGAGCAGTACTTC
CASSLGDNSYEQYF
>TRBV5-1|-|15|TRBD1|TRBJ2-7
TGCGCCAGCAGCTTGGTGGGGCAGGGGGCCGACGAGCAGTACTTC
CASSLVGQGADEQYF
>TRBV19|-|16|-|TRBJ1-6
TGTGCCAGTAGTCTGCAGGTCGCAAGGGGTAATTCACCCCTCCACTTT
CASSLQVARGNSPLHF
>TRBV5-6|few|16|TRBD2|TRBJ2-1
TGTGCCAGCAGCCCCGGGGGACTAGCGGGGACCAATGAGCAGTTCTTC
CASSPGGLAGTNEQFF
>TRBV9|-|13|TRBD1|TRBJ2-3
TGTGCCAGCAGCGCACAGGGGAAAGATACGCAGTATTTT
CASSAQGKDTQYF
>TRBV7-9|-|14|-|TRBJ2-2
TGTGCCAGCACCCCGGGGGCGGACACCGGGGAGCTGTTTTTT
CASTPGADTGELFF
>TRBV10-3|-|16|-|TRBJ1-6
TGTGCCATCAGTGAGTGGGCCACGGTGAGAAGTTCACCCCTCCACTTT
CAISEWATVRSSPLHF
>TRBV5-1|-|12|-|TRBJ2-7
TGCGCCAGCAGCTTGATTCCCTACGAGCAGTACTTC
CASSLIPYEQYF
>TRBV11-1|once|17|TRBD2|TRBJ2-7
TGTGCCAGCAGCTTAACTAGCGGGGGCCTATCGGGGTACGAGCAGTACTTC
CASSLTSGGLSGYEQYF
>TRBV7-3|once|14|-|TRBJ1-1
TGTGCCAGCAGCCCGGGGACGGGGGACACTGAAGCTTTCTTT
CASSPGTGDTEAFF
>TRBV7-3|-|12|-|TRBJ1-6
TGTGCCAGCAGCTTCCAGGGGTCACCCCTCCACTTT
CASSFQGSPLHF
>TRBV11-1|-|13|-|TRBJ1-6
TGTGCCAGCAGGACAGTGGGGTCCTCACCCCTCCACTTT
CASRTVGSSPLHF
>TRBV5-4|-|14|TRBD1|TRBJ2-1
TGTGCCAGCAGCTCTGGACAGGACTACAATGAGCAGTTCTTC
CASSSGQDYNEQFF
>TRBV5-1|-|15|-|TRBJ2-5
TGCGCCAGCAGCTTAAACGGGGGAACACAAGAGACCCAGTACTTC
CASSLNGGTQETQYF
>TRBV4-3|-|15|-|TRBJ2-4
TGCGCCAGCAGCCAAGAGCCAGAGCCCAAAAACATTCAGTACTTC
CASSQEPEPKNIQYF
>TRBV7-2|-|13|-|TRBJ2-5
TGTGCCAGCAGCCGAGGAACGAGGGAGACCCAGTACTTC
CASSRGTRETQYF
>TRBV7-3|-|13|-|TRBJ2-2
TGTGCCAGCAGCTTAGGGGCCACCGGGGAGCTGTTTTTT
CASSLGATGELFF
>TRBV5-1|-|18|-|TRBJ2-2
TGCGCCAGCAGCTTGGGCTCTTCTCCGCGAGGACACACCGGGGAGCTGTTTTTT
CASSLGSSPRGHTGELFF
>TRBV29-1|-|12|-|TRBJ1-1
TGCAGCGGCGGGCGGCGGGACACTGAAGCTTTCTTT
CSGGRRDTEAFF